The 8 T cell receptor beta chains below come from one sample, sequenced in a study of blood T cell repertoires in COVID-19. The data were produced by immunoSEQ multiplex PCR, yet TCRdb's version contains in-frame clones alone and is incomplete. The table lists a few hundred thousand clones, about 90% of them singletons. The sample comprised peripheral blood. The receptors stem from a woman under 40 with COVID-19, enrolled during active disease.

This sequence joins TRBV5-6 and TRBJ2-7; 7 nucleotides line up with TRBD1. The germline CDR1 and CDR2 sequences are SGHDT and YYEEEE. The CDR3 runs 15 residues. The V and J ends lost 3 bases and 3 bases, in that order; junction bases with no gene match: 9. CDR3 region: CASSSIGQDFYEQYV. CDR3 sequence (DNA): TGTGCCAGCAGCTCCATTGGACAGGATTTCTACGAGCAGTACGTC.

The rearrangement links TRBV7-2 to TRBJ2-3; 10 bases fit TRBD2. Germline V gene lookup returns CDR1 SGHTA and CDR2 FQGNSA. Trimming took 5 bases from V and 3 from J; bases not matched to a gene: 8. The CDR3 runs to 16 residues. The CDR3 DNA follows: TGTGCCAGCAGCCTTCAAGGGACTAGCGTTACAGATACGCAGTATTTT. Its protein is CASSLQGTSVTDTQYF.

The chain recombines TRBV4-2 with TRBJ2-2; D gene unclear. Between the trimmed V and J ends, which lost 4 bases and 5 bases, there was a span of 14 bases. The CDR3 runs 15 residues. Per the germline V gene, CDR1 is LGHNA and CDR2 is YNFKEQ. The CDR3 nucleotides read TGTGCCAGCAGCCGAAGCGTCGGTGATACCGGGGAGCTGTTTTTT. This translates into CASSRSVGDTGELFF.

The CDR3 protein is CASSQAGTNTGELFF. The CDR3 DNA sequence: TGTGCCAGCAGCCAAGCGGGAACGAACACCGGGGAGCTGTTTTTT. The V gene is TRBV3-1 (or the pseudogene TRBV3-2), the J gene TRBJ2-2; tentatively, D is TRBD2 (5 bases). CDR1 and CDR2 from the germline V gene are LGHDT and YNNKEL (reference sequence). There are 15 residues in the CDR3. V shed 1 base and J shed 0 bases, with 6 bases lying between them.

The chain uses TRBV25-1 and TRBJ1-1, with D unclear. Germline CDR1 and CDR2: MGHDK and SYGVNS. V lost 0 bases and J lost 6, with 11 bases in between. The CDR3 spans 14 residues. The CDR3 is CASSEYSGGAEAFF. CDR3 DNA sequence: TGTGCCAGCAGTGAATATTCGGGAGGAGCTGAAGCTTTCTTT.

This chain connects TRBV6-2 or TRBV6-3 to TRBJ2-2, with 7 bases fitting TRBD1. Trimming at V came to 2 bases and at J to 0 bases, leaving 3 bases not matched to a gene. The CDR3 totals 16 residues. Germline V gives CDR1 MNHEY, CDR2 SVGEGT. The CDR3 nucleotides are TGTGCCAGCAGTTACGGACAGGACACGAACACCGGGGAGCTGTTTTTT. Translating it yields CASSYGQDTNTGELFF.

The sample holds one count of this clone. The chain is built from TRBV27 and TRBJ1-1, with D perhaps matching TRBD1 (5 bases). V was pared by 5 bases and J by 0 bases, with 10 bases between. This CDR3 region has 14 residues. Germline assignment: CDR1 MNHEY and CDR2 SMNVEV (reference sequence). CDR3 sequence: CASSPGGVNTEAFF. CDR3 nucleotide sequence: TGTGCCAGCAGTCCTGGGGGGGTGAACACTGAAGCTTTCTTT.

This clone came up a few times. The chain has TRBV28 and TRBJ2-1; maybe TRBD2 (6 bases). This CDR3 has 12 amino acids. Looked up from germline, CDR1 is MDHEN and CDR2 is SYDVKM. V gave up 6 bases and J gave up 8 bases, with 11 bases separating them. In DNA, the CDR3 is TGTGCCAGCAGCCGTCAGCGGGATGAGCAGTTCTTC. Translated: CASSRQRDEQFF.